Listed below are T cell receptor beta chains from one sample, sequenced in a study of cytomegalovirus exposure and HLA in healthy donors. Sequenced by immunoSEQ multiplex PCR; TCRdb stores in-frame clones only, minus some. The profile shows around 64,000 clones, roughly two thirds of them singletons. Sequencing was performed on PBMCs. The source of these receptors is a woman aged 45-60 years in good health and CMV-seronegative. Each CDR3 is given with its conserved first and last residue. Fields, in order: J gene, CDR3 length, clone size, D gene, V gene, CDR3 protein, CDR3 DNA. A D gene is named only where the DNA matches it firmly. The size of a clone is reported for some rows only, either as once, few or many, or as a class for expanded clones.

TRBJ2-6	16	once	.	TRBV19	CASTQGLARGANVLTF	TGTGCCAGTACGCAGGGGTTGGCGAGAGGGGCCAACGTCCTGACTTTC
TRBJ1-1	11	.	.	TRBV29-1	CSGRLSAEAFF	TGCAGCGGAAGACTCAGCGCTGAAGCTTTCTTT
TRBJ1-1	13	.	.	TRBV7-2	CASSSSGDTEAFF	TGTGCCAGCAGCTCATCAGGGGACACTGAAGCTTTCTTT
TRBJ2-5	15	few	TRBD2	TRBV6-5	CASSYGGRARETQYF	TGTGCCAGCAGTTACGGCGGGAGGGCCCGGGAGACCCAGTACTTC
TRBJ1-2	13	.	.	TRBV11-2	CASSLTVSYGYTF	TGTGCCAGCAGCTTAACAGTAAGCTATGGCTACACCTTC
TRBJ2-5	14	few	TRBD1	TRBV5-4	CASSSGTVLETQYF	TGTGCCAGCAGCTCCGGGACAGTCTTAGAGACCCAGTACTTC
TRBJ2-5	13	.	.	TRBV30	CAWSRGMSETQYF	TGTGCCTGGAGTCGGGGGATGAGTGAGACCCAGTACTTC
TRBJ2-3	14	.	.	TRBV11-2	CASSSLSSTDTQYF	TGTGCCAGCAGCTCCCTAAGTTCCACAGATACGCAGTATTTT
TRBJ1-2	14	few	TRBD1	TRBV7-2	CASSTGTANYGYTF	TGTGCCAGCAGCACAGGGACAGCTAACTATGGCTACACCTTC
TRBJ2-7	13	.	.	TRBV6-1	CASSDQRNYEQYF	TGTGCCAGCAGTGACCAGCGGAACTACGAGCAGTACTTC
TRBJ1-1	14	.	.	TRBV7-3	CASSLNGGLTEAFF	TGTGCCAGCAGCTTAAATGGAGGTCTCACTGAAGCTTTCTTT
TRBJ1-3	13	.	.	TRBV28	CASSFNSGNTIYF	TGTGCCAGCAGTTTCAACTCTGGAAACACCATATATTTT
TRBJ2-7	15	.	.	TRBV10-3	CAISVTSLRSYEQYF	TGTGCCATCAGTGTTACTAGTCTTCGGTCCTACGAGCAGTACTTC
TRBJ2-7	14	.	TRBD1	TRBV5-1	CASSSRDRVPEQYF	TGCGCCAGCAGCTCCCGGGACAGGGTGCCGGAGCAGTACTTC
TRBJ2-5	13	.	.	TRBV2	CASSAVVSGTQYF	TGTGCCAGCAGTGCGGTCGTATCGGGGACCCAGTACTTC
TRBJ2-5	14	few	.	TRBV15	CATSSRTGSRTQYF	TGTGCCACCAGCAGCAGGACTGGGAGTAGGACCCAGTACTTC